The present T cell receptor beta chain was sequenced within a study of cytomegalovirus exposure and HLA in healthy donors (dated by TCRdb to about 2017). With regard to the full study: A later analysis indicated that the 90 to 150 validation repertoires were generated on the platform also employed for the 666 repertoires of the first cohort. The study aimed to test whether signatures of past pathogen exposure could be identified by cataloging public T cell receptors. Besides the first cohort of more than 650 subjects, a separate validation cohort made up of over a hundred different subjects was used. High-throughput TCR immunosequencing, statistical association of individual TCRs with disease status, and machine learning were combined to predict cytomegalovirus infection status.

Results the study describes overall, beyond this receptor: A few of the identified cytomegalovirus-associated TCR beta chains were confirmed in vitro to be specific for cytomegalovirus antigens. Subsequent analysis determined that TCRs grouped into clusters in the first cohort also showed a tendency toward co-occurrence across the 130 or so validation repertoires, and roughly 94% of cluster scores exceeded 0. The validation cohort had no HLA typing available for a later analysis, so co-occurrence within that cohort was assessed over all 130 or so repertoires. According to the authors, the approach could potentially be generalized to other disease states and immunological phenotypes. In both the original and validation cohorts, the classifier was reported to diagnose cytomegalovirus status with high specificity and sensitivity. Across donors, most TCR sequences were observed very rarely, whereas some public TCRs were present in many individuals. The study listed 164 TCR beta chains as associated with cytomegalovirus.

About this clone itself: The specificity of this receptor is unknown. Base quality data are lacking; no much larger clone is found one base away.

The donors were included in the validation cohort of 120 subjects, a group kept apart from the 666-subject first cohort. Library preparation was by the immunoSEQ multiplex PCR assay. The paper's data handling went like this. A statistical classification framework was developed to diagnose cytomegalovirus status using the catalog of TCR beta chain sequences. Entries here come from immuneACCESS through TCRdb and include only in-frame sequences with V and J called. Some clones fail to appear in such tables; in the studies checked, an unresolved V gene covers under half of the shortfall, and the cause of the remainder is unknown. Clone size and V and J calls were adopted from that table, with D and trimming inferred from the DNA. A total of tens of thousands of clones appear in this sample, approximately 90% of them only once. Roughly 3.8% of the sample goes to the ten largest clones. CDR1 and CDR2 are drawn from the germline V gene: SQVTM, ANQGSEA. The junction shows trimming of 7 bases on V and 0 bases on J, plus 10 bases between the germline ends. Its CDR3 holds 13 amino acids, cysteine through phenylalanine. Only the CDR3 DNA is retained, 39 bases long and in frame from the first base.

The clonotype was recovered from a woman aged 18-30 years in good health and CMV-seropositive. The chain uses TRBV29-1 and TRBJ1-3; matching of 5 bases hints at TRBD1 as the D gene. Input material: PBMCs. The CDR3 protein: CSAWTPSGNTIYF. The DNA is TGCAGCGCCTGGACACCCTCTGGAAACACCATATATTTT.